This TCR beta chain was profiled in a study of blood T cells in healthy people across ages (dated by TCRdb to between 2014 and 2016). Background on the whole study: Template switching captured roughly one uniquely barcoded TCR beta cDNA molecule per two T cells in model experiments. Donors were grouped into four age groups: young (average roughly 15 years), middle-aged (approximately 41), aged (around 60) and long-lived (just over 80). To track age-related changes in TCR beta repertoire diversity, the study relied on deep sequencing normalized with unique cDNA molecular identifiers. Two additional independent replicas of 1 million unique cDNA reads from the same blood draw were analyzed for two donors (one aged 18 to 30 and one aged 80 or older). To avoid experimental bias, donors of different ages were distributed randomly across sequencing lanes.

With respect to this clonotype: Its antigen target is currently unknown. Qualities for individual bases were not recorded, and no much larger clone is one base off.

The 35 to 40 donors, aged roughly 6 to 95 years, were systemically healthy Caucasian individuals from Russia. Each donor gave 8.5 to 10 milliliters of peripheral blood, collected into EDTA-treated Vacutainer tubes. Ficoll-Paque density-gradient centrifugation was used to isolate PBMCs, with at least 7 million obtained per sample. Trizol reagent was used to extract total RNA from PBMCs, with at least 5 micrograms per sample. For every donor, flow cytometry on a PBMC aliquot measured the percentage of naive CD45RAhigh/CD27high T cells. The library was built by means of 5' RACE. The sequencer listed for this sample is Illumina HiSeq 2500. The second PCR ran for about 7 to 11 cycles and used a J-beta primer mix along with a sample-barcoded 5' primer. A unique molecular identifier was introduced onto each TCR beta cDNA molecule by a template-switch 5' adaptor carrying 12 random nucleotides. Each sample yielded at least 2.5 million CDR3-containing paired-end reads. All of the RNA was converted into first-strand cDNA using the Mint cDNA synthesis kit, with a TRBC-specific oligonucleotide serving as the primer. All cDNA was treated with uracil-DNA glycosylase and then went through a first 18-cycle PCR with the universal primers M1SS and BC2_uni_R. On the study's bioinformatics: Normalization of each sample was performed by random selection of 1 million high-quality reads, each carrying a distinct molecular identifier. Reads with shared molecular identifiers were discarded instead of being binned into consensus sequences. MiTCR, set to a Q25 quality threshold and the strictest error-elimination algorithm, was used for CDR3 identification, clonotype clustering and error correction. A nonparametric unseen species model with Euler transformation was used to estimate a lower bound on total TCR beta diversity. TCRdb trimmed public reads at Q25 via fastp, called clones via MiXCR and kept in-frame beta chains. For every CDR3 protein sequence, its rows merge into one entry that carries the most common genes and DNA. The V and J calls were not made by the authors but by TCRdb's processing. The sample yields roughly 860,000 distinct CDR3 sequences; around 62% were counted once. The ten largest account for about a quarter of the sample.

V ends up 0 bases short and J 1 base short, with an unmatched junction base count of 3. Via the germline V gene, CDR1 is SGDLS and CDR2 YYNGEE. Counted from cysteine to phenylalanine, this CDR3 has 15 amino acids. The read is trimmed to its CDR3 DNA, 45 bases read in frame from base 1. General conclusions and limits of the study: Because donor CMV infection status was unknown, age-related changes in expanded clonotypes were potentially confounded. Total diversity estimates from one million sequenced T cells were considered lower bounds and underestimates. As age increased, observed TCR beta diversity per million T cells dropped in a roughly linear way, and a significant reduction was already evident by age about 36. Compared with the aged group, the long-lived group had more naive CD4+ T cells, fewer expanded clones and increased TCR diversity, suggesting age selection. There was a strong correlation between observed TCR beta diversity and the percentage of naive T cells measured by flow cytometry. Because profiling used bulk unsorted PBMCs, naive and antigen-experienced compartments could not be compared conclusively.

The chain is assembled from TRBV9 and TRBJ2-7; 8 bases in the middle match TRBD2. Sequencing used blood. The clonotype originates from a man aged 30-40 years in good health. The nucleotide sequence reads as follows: TGTGCCAGCAGCGTAGCCGGGGGGGAATCCTACGAGCAGTACTTC. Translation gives CASSVAGGESYEQYF.